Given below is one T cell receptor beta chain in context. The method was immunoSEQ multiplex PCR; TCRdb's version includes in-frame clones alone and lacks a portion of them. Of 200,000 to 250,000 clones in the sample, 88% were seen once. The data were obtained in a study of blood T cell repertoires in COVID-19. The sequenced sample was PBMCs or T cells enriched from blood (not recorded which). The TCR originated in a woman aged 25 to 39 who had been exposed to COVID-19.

CDR3 bases: TGTGCCAGCAGCTCCGGGAGTAGCACAGATACGCAGTATTTT. Amino acid sequence: CASSSGSSTDTQYF. The chain employs TRBV6-4 and TRBJ2-3, with D possibly being TRBD2 (6 bases). V lost 6 bases, J lost 0 bases, and 10 bases lay in between. Germline V CDR1 and CDR2: MRHNA, SNTAGT. The CDR3 is 14 residues long.